Described below is a single T cell receptor (beta chain) sequence and its context. The target of this receptor is not known. No quality values exist for individual bases; no much larger clone is one base distant. The entire isolated RNA was reverse transcribed using the High Capacity cDNA Reverse Transcription Kit, and thus expressed TCRB transcripts were sequenced. Deep immunoSEQ sequencing was performed on naive, central memory and regulatory T cell samples, with an average of approximately 3.9 million total reads per sample. After sorted cells were lysed in RLT buffer, RNA was extracted with DNase-treated RNeasy Micro or Mini kits, with the choice depending on cell number. To prevent cross-contamination, each cell subset was processed individually, whereas patient and healthy donor samples were processed jointly. TCRB sequences were amplified from cDNA with the immunoSEQ multiplex PCR, producing 87-bp fragments spanning the CDR3 region. Sequencing of the amplicons was performed on the Illumina HiSeq platform. The study's processing was this. PCR bias was corrected computationally using synthetic template baselines, and reads within Hamming distance 2 were collapsed, with unmergeable singletons discarded. Reads were aligned against IMGT to assign V, D and J genes, CDR3 length and insertions or deletions at six rearrangement sites. Within each subset, clonotype counts were normalized to sorted cell number, after which true diversity and Gini coefficients were computed with the tcR R package. The overlap coefficient, calculated on TCRB nucleotide sequences, was used to measure repertoire sharing. What TCRdb holds here is the immuneACCESS table cut down to in-frame rearrangements. Part of the clones is not present; checked against another copy, under half of the missing clones reflect an unresolved V gene, and the others are unexplained. The V and J calls and the clone size are those of that table, but D and trimming were determined from the DNA. This sample gives about 160,000 clones in total; around 8.6% of them show up just once. Clones ranked in the top ten supply under 0.65% of the sample.

This entry comes from a study of beta chain features in type 1 diabetes (dated by TCRdb to 2017 to 2018). Regarding the research as a whole: Patients and healthy donors did not differ in mean age, gender distribution, total cell number or subset yield. A total of 90 million to 140 million sorted cells were examined across all samples, and RNA yield correlated strongly with the number of cells per subset. The study compared the TCRB repertoires of sorted circulating CD4+ T cell subsets in recently diagnosed type 1 diabetes patients with those in matched healthy donors. Whereas all 30 or so donors provided naive and central memory subsets, regulatory and stem cell-like memory subsets were isolated from just 8 patients and roughly eight healthy donors. Paper-wide results and their limitations: At VDJ recombination sites, type 1 diabetes patients had fewer insertions and more deleted nucleotides, which implies abnormalities in thymic rearrangement. PCR might favor shorter templates, but patient and control samples were amplified and corrected together, so any skew would affect both groups equally. HLA sub-analyses involved small numbers of individuals, so any influence of HLA type on TCRB rearrangement remained unresolved. Naive, central memory and regulatory TCRB repertoires appeared to be more alike among patients than among healthy donors. Type 1 diabetes patients showed a moderate but significant shortening of TCRB CDR3 length in all four CD4+ subsets. Because cDNA was sequenced instead of genomic DNA, highly expressing activated cells could be over-represented, though the groups showed no difference in activation or CD3 levels.

The CDR3 sequence holds 15 residues, the cysteine and phenylalanine included. Of all the DNA, just the CDR3 is kept, 45 bases in frame from base 1. Reading the germline V gene gives CDR1 SNHLY and CDR2 FYNNEI. V is trimmed back by 1 base and J by 4 bases, and the junction contains 4 bases that no gene match accounts for. Each donor gave one peripheral blood draw, about 110 mL on average, collected into heparinised tubes. Naive, central memory, regulatory and stem cell-like memory CD4+ T cells were sorted on a BD FACSAria II using a panel including CD45RO, CCR7, CD25, CD127, CD95 and CD27. All sorted populations exceeded 95% purity. PBMCs were isolated immediately by Lymphoprep density gradient centrifugation and stained directly without culture. So that batch effects would be minimized, each experiment stained and sorted samples in pairs, pairing one healthy donor with one patient.

The receptor chain draws on TRBV2 and TRBJ2-5; TRBD2 agrees with 9 junctional bases. What was sequenced was central memory CD4+ T cells from blood. The TCR originated in a woman aged 18-30 years with type 1 diabetes. The CDR3 reads CASSEDRLAVETQYF. The nucleotide sequence is TGTGCCAGCAGTGAAGACCGACTAGCGGTAGAGACCCAGTACTTC.